This T cell receptor (beta chain) was recorded in a study of blood T cells in healthy people across ages. General study findings and limits: Naive T cell percentage showed a strong correlation with the diversity of TCR beta. Diversity was higher, and naive CD4+ cells more numerous, in long-lived donors than in aged donors.

The use of a sample-barcoded 5' primer and a J-beta primer mix characterized a second PCR of about 6 to 12 cycles. TCRdb called the 5' RACE reads again in MiXCR, with one record for every CDR3 protein. The repertoire holds more than 550,000 distinct CDR3 sequences, with 22% as singletons. V was clipped by 5 bases and J by 5 bases; unmatched bases: 8. CDR1 and CDR2 from the germline V gene are SGHTA and FQGNSA. The CDR3 has 15 residues. This clonotype has only a few counts. Its target is not known. The source material was blood. The V and J genes are TRBV7-2 and TRBJ1-4; 7 nucleotides agree with TRBD1. This TCR came from a man in his 70s in good health. The CDR3 protein is CASSIGDSRNEKLFF. The DNA for the CDR3 is TGTGCCAGCAGCATAGGGGACAGCAGGAATGAAAAACTGTTTTTT.